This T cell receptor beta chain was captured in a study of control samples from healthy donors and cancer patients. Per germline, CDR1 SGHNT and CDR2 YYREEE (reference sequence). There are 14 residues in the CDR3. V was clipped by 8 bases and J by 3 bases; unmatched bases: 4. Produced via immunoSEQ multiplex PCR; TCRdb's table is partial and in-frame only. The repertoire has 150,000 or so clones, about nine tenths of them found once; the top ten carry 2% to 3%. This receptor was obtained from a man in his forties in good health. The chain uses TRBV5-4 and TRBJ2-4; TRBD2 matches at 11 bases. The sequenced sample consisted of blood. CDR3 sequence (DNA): TGTGCCAGTAGCGGGGGGGCGGACAAAAACATTCAGTACTTC. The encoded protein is CASSGGADKNIQYF.